This is a list of T cell receptor beta chains from one sample in a study of T cell repertoires in cytomegalovirus infection. Which antigens these TCRs recognize remains unknown. TCRdb re-derived calls from the reads in MiXCR, one entry per CDR3 protein. This sample has hundreds of thousands of distinct CDR3 sequences, with around 29% found just once. Sequencing was performed on cultured PBMCs, taken from culture after CMV antigen stimulation. The receptors here all came from a human donor in good health (CMV status not recorded). Some clones in this sample may be carry-over from other donors' samples. Each CDR3 is given with its conserved first and last residue. The order of the fields is V gene, clone size, D gene, J gene, CDR3 protein, CDR3 DNA. A D gene is named only where the DNA matches it firmly. A clone size is listed for some rows: how often the clone was seen (once, few, many), or a class if it is expanded.

v_gene: TRBV20-1
abundance: -
d_gene: -
j_gene: TRBJ2-2
CDR3aa: CSAMDSGKTLDGELFF
CDR3nt: TGCAGTGCTATGGACAGTGGTAAAACTTTGGACGGGGAGCTGTTTTTT

v_gene: TRBV6-1
abundance: -
d_gene: TRBD1
j_gene: TRBJ1-1
CDR3aa: CASSPRDRGTRENTEAFF
CDR3nt: TGTGCCAGCAGTCCAAGGGACAGGGGGACCAGGGAGAACACTGAAGCTTTCTTT

v_gene: TRBV19
abundance: few
d_gene: -
j_gene: TRBJ2-1
CDR3aa: CASSIAGSYNEQFF
CDR3nt: TGTGCCAGTAGTATTGCGGGGTCCTACAATGAGCAGTTCTTC

v_gene: TRBV2
abundance: -
d_gene: TRBD1
j_gene: TRBJ2-3
CDR3aa: CASRTGGPADTQYF
CDR3nt: TGTGCCAGCAGGACAGGGGGCCCGGCAGATACGCAGTATTTT

v_gene: TRBV2
abundance: -
d_gene: -
j_gene: TRBJ1-5
CDR3aa: CASSERISNQPQHF
CDR3nt: TGTGCCAGCAGTGAAAGGATTAGCAATCAGCCCCAGCATTTT

v_gene: TRBV5-6
abundance: -
d_gene: TRBD2
j_gene: TRBJ2-5
CDR3aa: CASSLAGTSEETQYF
CDR3nt: TGTGCCAGCAGCTTGGCCGGGACTAGCGAAGAGACCCAGTACTTC

v_gene: TRBV9
abundance: few
d_gene: TRBD1
j_gene: TRBJ1-1
CDR3aa: CASGQGANTEAFF
CDR3nt: TGTGCCAGCGGACAGGGGGCAAACACTGAAGCTTTCTTT

v_gene: TRBV12-3/TRBV12-4
abundance: -
d_gene: -
j_gene: TRBJ1-5
CDR3aa: CASSGQTDSNQPQHF
CDR3nt: TGTGCCAGCAGTGGACAGACGGATAGCAATCAGCCCCAGCATTTT

v_gene: TRBV7-9
abundance: few
d_gene: TRBD1
j_gene: TRBJ1-5
CDR3aa: CASSLGDRRSDPPQHF
CDR3nt: TGTGCCAGCAGCTTGGGGGACAGAAGATCGGATCCGCCCCAGCATTTT

v_gene: TRBV2
abundance: -
d_gene: -
j_gene: TRBJ2-3
CDR3aa: CASKRQGSTDTQYF
CDR3nt: TGTGCCAGCAAGAGGCAGGGTAGCACAGATACGCAGTATTTT

v_gene: TRBV5-1
abundance: -
d_gene: -
j_gene: TRBJ1-3
CDR3aa: CASSLSSSGNTIYF
CDR3nt: TGCGCCAGCAGCTTGAGCAGCTCTGGAAACACCATATATTTT

v_gene: TRBV6-1
abundance: -
d_gene: -
j_gene: TRBJ1-1
CDR3aa: CAPFFEAFF
CDR3nt: TGTGCCCCTTTCTTTGAAGCTTTCTTT

v_gene: TRBV4-1
abundance: -
d_gene: TRBD2
j_gene: TRBJ2-1
CDR3aa: CASSQTSGRTDEQFF
CDR3nt: TGCGCCAGCAGCCAGACTAGCGGGAGGACGGATGAGCAGTTCTTC

v_gene: TRBV7-8
abundance: few
d_gene: TRBD1
j_gene: TRBJ1-2
CDR3aa: CASSQTGDGYTF
CDR3nt: TGTGCCAGCAGCCAGACAGGGGATGGCTACACCTTC

v_gene: TRBV7-2
abundance: many
d_gene: -
j_gene: TRBJ1-1
CDR3aa: CASSPTGLGGEAFF
CDR3nt: TGTGCCAGCAGCCCGACAGGACTGGGTGGTGAAGCTTTCTTT

v_gene: TRBV5-1
abundance: -
d_gene: -
j_gene: TRBJ2-3
CDR3aa: CASSLAGDTDTQYF
CDR3nt: TGCGCCAGCAGCTTGGCGGGGGACACAGATACGCAGTATTTT

v_gene: TRBV7-2
abundance: many
d_gene: -
j_gene: TRBJ2-1
CDR3aa: CASSLAGLHNEQFF
CDR3nt: TGTGCCAGCAGCTTAGCGGGACTCCACAATGAGCAGTTCTTC